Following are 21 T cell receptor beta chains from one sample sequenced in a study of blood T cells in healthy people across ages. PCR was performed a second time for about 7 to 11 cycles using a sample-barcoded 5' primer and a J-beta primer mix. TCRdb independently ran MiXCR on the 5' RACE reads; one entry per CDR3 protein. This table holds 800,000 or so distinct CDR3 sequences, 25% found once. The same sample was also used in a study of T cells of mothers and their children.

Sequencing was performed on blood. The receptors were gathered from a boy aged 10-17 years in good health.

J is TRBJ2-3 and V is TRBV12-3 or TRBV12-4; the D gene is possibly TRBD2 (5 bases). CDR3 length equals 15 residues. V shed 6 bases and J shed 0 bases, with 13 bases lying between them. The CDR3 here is CASRTGLASTDTQYF. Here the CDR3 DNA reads TGTGCCAGCAGGACGGGCCTAGCTAGCACAGATACGCAGTATTTT.

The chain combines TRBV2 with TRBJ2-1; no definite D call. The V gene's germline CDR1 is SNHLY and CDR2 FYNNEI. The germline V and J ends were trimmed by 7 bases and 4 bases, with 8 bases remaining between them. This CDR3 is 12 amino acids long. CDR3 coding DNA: TGTGCCAGCATCGACGGGTACAATGAGCAGTTCTTC. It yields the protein CASIDGYNEQFF.

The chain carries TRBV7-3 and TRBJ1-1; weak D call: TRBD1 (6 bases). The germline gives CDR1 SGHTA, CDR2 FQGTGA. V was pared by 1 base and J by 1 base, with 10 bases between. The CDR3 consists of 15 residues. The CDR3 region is CASSLMGGANTEAFF. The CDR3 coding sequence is TGTGCCAGCAGCTTAATGGGGGGGGCGAACACTGAAGCTTTCTTT.

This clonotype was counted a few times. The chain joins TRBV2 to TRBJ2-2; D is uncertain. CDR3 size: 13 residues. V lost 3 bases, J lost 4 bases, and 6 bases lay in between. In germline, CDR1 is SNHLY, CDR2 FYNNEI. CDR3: CASSEAVTGELFF. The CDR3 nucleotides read TGTGCCAGCAGTGAGGCAGTCACCGGGGAGCTGTTTTTT.

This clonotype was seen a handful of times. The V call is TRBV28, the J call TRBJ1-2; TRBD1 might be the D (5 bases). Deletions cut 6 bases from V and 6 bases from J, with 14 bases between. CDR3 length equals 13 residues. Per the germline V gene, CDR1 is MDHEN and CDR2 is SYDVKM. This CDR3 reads CASRSLQTDGYTF. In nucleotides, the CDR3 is TGTGCCAGCAGATCCCTTCAGACAGATGGCTACACCTTC.

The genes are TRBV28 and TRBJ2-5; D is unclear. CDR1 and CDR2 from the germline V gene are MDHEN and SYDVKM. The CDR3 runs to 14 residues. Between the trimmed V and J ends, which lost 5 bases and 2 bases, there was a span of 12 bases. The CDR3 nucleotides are TGTGCCAGCAGTCTTCTCCCACTGCAAGAGACCCAGTACTTC. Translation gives CASSLLPLQETQYF.

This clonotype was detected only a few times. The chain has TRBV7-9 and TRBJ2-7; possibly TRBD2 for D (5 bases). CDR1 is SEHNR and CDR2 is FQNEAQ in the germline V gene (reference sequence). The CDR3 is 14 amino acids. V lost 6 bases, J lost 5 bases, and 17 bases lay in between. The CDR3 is CASRLSEGVNEQYF. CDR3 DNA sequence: TGTGCCAGCAGACTGAGCGAGGGCGTCAACGAGCAGTACTTC.

The CDR3 region has the DNA TGTGCCACCAGCAGACGCCGGGACAGGGGGCTTGAAAACATTCAGTACTTC. Translated: CATSRRRDRGLENIQYF. The chain recombines TRBV15 with TRBJ2-4; TRBD1 matches 12 bases. The CDR3 consists of 17 residues. Germline-derived CDR1 and CDR2 are LNHNV and YYDKDF (reference sequence). The V and J ends lost 2 bases and 5 bases, in that order; junction bases with no gene match: 7.

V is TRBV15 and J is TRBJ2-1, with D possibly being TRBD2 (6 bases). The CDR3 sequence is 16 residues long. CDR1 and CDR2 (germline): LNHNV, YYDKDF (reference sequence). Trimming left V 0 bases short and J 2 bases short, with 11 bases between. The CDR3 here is CATSRDRGGTYNEQFF. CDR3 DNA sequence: TGTGCCACCAGCAGAGATAGAGGAGGGACCTACAATGAGCAGTTCTTC.

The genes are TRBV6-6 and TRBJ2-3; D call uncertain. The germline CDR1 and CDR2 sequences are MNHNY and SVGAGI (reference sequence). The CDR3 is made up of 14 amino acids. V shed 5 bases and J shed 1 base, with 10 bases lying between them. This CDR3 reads CASSQTGGTDTQYF. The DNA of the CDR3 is TGTGCCAGCAGTCAAACGGGTGGCACAGATACGCAGTATTTT.

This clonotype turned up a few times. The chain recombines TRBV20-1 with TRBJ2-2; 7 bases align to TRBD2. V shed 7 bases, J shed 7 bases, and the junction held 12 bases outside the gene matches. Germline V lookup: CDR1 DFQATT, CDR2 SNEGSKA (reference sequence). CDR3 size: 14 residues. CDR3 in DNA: TGCAGTGGGCGGAGGACTAGAGGGAACGGGGAGCTGTTTTTT. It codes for CSGRRTRGNGELFF.

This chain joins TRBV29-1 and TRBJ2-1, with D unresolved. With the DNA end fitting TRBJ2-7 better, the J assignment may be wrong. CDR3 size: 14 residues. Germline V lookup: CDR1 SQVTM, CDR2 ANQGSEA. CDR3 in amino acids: CSAGSDPKAYEQYF. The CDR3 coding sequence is TGCAGCGCGGGTTCCGACCCTAAAGCCTACGAGCAGTACTTC.

The CDR3 region has the DNA TGCAGCGTTCCTATATCAGCGGGAGGGGGTGAGCAGTTCTTC. Protein sequence: CSVPISAGGGEQFF. V and J are TRBV29-1 and TRBJ2-1; 10 positions match TRBD2. V was pared by 5 bases and J by 9 bases, with 10 bases of the junction left unmatched. Germline assignment: CDR1 SQVTM and CDR2 ANQGSEA. CDR3 length: 14 amino acids.

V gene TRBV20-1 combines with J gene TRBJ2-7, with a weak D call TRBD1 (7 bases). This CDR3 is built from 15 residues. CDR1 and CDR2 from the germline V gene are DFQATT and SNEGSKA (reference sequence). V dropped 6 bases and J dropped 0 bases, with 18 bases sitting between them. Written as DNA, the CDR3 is TGCAGTGCAGGGAGGCTTAGGACAGGCTCCTACGAGCAGTACTTC. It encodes CSAGRLRTGSYEQYF.

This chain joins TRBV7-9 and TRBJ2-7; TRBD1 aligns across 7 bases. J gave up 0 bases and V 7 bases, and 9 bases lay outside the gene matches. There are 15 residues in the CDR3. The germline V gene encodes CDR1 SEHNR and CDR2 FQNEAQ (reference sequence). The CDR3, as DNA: TGTGCCAGCATCATAGGGGACAGCGCCTCCTACGAGCAGTACTTC. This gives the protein CASIIGDSASYEQYF.

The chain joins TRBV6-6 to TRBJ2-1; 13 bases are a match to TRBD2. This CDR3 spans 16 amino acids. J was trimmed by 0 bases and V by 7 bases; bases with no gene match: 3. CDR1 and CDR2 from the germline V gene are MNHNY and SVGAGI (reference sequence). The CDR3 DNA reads TGTGCCAGCACCCGACTAGCGGGGGGCTCCTACAATGAGCAGTTCTTC. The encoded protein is CASTRLAGGSYNEQFF.

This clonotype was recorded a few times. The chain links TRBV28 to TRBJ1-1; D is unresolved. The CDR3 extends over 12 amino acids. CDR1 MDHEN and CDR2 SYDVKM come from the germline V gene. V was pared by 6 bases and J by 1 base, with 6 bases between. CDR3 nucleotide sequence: TGTGCCAGCAGCCCTGAGAACACTGAAGCTTTCTTT. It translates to CASSPENTEAFF.

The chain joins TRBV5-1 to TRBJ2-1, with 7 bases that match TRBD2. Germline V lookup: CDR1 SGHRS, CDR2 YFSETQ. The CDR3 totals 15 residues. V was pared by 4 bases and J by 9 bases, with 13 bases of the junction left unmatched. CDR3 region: CASSQDVAGDGEQFF. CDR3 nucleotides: TGCGCCAGCAGCCAAGATGTGGCGGGGGATGGTGAGCAGTTCTTC. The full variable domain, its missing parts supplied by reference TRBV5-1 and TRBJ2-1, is KAGVTQTPRYLIKTRGQQVTLSCSPISGHRSVSWYQQTPGQGLQFLFEYFSETQRNKGNFPGRFSGRQFSNSRSEMNVSTLELGDSALYLCASSQDVAGDGEQFFGPGTRLTVL.

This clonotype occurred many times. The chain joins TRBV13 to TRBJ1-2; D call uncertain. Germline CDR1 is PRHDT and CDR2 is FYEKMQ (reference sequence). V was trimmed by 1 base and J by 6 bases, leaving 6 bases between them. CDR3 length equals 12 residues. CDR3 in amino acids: CASSLEGNGYTF. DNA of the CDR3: TGTGCCAGCAGCTTAGAGGGTAATGGCTACACCTTC.

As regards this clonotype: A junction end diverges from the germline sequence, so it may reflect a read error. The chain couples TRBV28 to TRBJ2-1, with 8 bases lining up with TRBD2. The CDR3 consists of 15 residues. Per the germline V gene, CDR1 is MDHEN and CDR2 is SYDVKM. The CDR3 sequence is CTSSFPRGGRNEQFF. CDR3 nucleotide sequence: TGTACCAGCAGTTTTCCCCGGGGGGGCCGGAACGAGCAGTTCTTC.

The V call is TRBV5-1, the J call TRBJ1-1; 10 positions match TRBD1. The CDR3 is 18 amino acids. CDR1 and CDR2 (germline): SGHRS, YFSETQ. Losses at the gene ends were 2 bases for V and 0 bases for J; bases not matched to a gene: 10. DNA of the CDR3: TGCGCCAGCAGCTTCAGACAGGGGGCATTGAGGATGAACACTGAAGCTTTCTTT. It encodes CASSFRQGALRMNTEAFF.